Sequencing of this T cell receptor (beta chain) was carried out in a study of Tregs in tolerant kidney transplant recipients. As for the study in general: Mixed chimerism was transient after nonmyeloablative marrow transplants from related graft donors. Study conclusions and caveats: Findings come from small patient numbers and require larger validation. Some patients' samples used different primers over time, so nucleotide sequences weren't comparable. Tolerant patients' donor-specific Tregs expanded beyond overall Tregs, suggesting antigen-driven growth.

With regard to this clone: As yet, its antigen is unknown. Coverage ceases 3 residues before the CDR3 finishes, and the germline J gene fills in the end.

Sequenced by immunoSEQ multiplex PCR; TCRdb stores in-frame clones only, minus some. The sample features roughly 53,000 clones, with roughly 0.8% in its top ten. This CDR3 spans 13 amino acids. After removal of 2 bases from V and 7 bases from J, the junction contained 3 bases not matched to a gene. CDR1 is ENHRY and CDR2 is SYGVKD in the germline V gene. This chain connects TRBV10-3 to TRBJ1-2, with TRBD1 matching 8 bases. The sequence was obtained from a human donor who received a combined kidney and bone marrow transplant. Sample: CD4+ T cells from blood, taken before the transplant. The CDR3 region is CAISEQGAGGYTF. Incomplete CDR3 DNA: TGTGCCATCAGTGAGCAGGGGGCTGGTGGC.